This entry describes one T cell receptor (beta chain). The antigen is undetermined. The V and J ends lost 5 bases and 0 bases respectively, with 15 bases between them. The germline gives CDR1 SGHVS, CDR2 FQNEAQ. The CDR3 extends over 16 amino acids. Assay: immunoSEQ multiplex PCR; the TCRdb copy retains only in-frame clones and omits some. The sample contains about 29,000 clones, 80% to 85% of which appear only once. The data derive from a study of graft-versus-host responses after intestinal transplantation. Study-level background: Every recipient underwent anti-thymocyte globulin induction, then tacrolimus and steroids for 2 to 3 years. Study-level points and caveats: Those patients showing graft-donor T cell macrochimerism displayed high graft-versus-host to host-versus-graft clonal ratios in allografts. Declines in HvG clones occurring early post-transplant were associated with peak circulating GvH clone levels.

Processing released intraepithelial and lamina propria lymphocytes from the graft tissue. The chain has TRBV7-8 and TRBJ2-3; unclear D gene. Here the sequenced sample was ileum tissue, taken 98 days after intestinal transplantation. The source is a human patient who received an intestinal transplant, so some T cells may come from the graft donor. CDR3: CASSPRATLSTDTQYF. The CDR3 DNA reads as TGTGCCAGCAGCCCCCGCGCCACTTTAAGCACAGATACGCAGTATTTT.